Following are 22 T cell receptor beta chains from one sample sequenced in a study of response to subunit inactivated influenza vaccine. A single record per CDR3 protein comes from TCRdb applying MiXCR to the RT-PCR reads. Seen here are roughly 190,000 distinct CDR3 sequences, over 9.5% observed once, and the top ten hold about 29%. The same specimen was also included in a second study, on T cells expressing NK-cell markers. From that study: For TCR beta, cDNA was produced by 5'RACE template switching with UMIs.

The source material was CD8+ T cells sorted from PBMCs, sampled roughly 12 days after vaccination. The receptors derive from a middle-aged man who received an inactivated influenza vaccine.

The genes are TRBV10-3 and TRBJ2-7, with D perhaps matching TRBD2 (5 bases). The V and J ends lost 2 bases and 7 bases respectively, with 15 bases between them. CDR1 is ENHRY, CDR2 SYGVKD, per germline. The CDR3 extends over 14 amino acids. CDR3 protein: CAISEVRTSKEQYF. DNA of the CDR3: TGTGCCATCAGTGAGGTGAGGACTTCTAAGGAGCAGTACTTC.

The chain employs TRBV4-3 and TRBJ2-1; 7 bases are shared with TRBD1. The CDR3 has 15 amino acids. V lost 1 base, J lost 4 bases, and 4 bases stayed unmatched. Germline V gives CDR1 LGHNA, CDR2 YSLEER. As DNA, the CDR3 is TGCGCCAGCAGCCAAGGGGCAGGGGGTTACAATGAGCAGTTCTTC. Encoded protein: CASSQGAGGYNEQFF.

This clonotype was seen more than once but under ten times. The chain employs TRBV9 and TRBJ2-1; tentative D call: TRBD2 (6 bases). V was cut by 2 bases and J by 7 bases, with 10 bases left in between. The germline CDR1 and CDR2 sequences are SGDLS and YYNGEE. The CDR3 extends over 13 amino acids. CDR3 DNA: TGTGCCAGCAGCGTTGGGGGAGGAAATGAGCAGTTCTTC. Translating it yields CASSVGGGNEQFF.

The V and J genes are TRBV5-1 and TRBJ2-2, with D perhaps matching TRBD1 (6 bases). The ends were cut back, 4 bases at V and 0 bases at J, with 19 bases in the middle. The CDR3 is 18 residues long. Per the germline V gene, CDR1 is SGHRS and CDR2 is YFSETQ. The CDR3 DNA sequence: TGCGCCAGCAGCGCCAACCCTACAGGGACCGCGAACACCGGGGAGCTGTTTTTT. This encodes CASSANPTGTANTGELFF.

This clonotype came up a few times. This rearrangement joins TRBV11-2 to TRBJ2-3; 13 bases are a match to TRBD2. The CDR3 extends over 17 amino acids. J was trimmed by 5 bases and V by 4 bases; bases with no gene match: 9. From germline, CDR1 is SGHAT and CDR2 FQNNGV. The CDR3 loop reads CASSYLGLAGWGDTQYF. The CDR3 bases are TGTGCCAGCAGCTACCTGGGACTAGCGGGGTGGGGAGATACGCAGTATTTT.

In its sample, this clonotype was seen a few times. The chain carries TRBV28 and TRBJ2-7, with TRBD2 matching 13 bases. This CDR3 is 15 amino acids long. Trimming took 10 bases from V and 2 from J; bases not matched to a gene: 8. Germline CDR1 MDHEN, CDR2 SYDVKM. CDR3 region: CATTTGTSGTYEQYF. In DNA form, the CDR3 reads TGTGCCACTACGACCGGGACTAGCGGGACCTACGAGCAGTACTTC.

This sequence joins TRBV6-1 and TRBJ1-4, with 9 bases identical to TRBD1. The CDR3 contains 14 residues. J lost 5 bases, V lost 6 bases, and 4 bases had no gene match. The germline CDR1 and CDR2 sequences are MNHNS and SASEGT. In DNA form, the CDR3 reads TGTGCCAGCAGCGCCGGGACAGGGAATGAAAAACTGTTTTTT. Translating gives CASSAGTGNEKLFF.

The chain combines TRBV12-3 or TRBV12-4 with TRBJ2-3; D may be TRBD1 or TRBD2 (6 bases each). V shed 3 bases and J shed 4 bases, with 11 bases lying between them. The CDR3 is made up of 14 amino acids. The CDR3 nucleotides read TGTGCCAGCAGTTTCGGGGGCCCATCAGATACGCAGTATTTT. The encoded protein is CASSFGGPSDTQYF.

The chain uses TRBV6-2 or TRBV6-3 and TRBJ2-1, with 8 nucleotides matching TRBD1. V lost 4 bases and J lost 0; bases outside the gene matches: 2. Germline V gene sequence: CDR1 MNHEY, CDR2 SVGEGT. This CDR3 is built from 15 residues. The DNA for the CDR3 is TGTGCCAGCAGTTGGACAGGGAGCTCCTACAATGAGCAGTTCTTC. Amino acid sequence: CASSWTGSSYNEQFF.

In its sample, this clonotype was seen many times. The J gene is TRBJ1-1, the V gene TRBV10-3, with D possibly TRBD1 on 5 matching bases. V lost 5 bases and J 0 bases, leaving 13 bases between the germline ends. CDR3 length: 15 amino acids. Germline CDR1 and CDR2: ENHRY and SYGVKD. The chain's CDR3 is CAISKEPTVNTEAFF. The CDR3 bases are TGTGCCATCAGTAAAGAACCGACAGTGAACACTGAAGCTTTCTTT.

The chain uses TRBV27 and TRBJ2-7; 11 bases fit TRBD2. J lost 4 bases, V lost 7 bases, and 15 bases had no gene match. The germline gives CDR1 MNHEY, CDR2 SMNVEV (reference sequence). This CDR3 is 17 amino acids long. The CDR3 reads CASTQFTGTSGYYEQYF. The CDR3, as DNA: TGTGCCAGCACCCAATTCACCGGGACTAGCGGTTATTACGAGCAGTACTTC.

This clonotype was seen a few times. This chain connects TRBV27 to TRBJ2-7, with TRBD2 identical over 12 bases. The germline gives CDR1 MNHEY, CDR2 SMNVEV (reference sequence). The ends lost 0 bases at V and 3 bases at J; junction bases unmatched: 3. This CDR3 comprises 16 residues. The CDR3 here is CASSLSGLAGYYEQYF. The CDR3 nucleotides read TGTGCCAGCAGTTTATCCGGACTAGCGGGATACTACGAGCAGTACTTC.

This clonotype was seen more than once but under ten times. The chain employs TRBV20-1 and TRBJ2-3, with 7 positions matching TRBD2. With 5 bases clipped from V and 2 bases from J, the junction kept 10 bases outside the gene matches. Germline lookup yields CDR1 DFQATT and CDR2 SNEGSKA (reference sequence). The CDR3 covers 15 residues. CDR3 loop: CSAALFAGVTDTQYF. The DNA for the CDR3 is TGCAGTGCTGCTTTGTTTGCGGGAGTCACAGATACGCAGTATTTT.

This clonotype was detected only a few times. The CDR3 sequence: CASSQDSSGAFEQYF. Written as DNA, the CDR3 is TGCGCCAGCAGCCAAGATTCTAGCGGGGCTTTCGAGCAGTACTTC. V is TRBV4-3 and J is TRBJ2-7; 9 nucleotides agree with TRBD2. The V and J ends lost 0 bases and 6 bases, in that order; junction bases with no gene match: 6. CDR1 and CDR2 (germline): LGHNA, YSLEER. The CDR3 has 15 residues.

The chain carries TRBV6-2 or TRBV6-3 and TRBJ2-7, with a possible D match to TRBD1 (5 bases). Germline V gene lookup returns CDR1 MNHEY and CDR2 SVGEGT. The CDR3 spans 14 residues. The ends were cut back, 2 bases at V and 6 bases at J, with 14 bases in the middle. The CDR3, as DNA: TGTGCCAGCAGTTACCTGAAGCAGGGTGCCGAGCAGTACTTC. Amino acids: CASSYLKQGAEQYF.

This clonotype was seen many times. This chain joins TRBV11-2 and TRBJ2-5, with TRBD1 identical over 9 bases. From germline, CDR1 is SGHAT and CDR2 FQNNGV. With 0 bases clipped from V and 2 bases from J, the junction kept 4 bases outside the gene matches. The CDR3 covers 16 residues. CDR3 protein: CASSLEWTGVQETQYF. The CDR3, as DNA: TGTGCCAGCAGCTTAGAGTGGACAGGGGTTCAAGAGACCCAGTACTTC.

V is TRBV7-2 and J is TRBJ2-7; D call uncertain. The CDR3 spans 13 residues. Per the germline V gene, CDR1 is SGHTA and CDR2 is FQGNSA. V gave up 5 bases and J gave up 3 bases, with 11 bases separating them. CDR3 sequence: CASSPGPNYEQYF. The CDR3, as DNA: TGTGCCAGCAGCCCCGGACCGAACTACGAGCAGTACTTC.

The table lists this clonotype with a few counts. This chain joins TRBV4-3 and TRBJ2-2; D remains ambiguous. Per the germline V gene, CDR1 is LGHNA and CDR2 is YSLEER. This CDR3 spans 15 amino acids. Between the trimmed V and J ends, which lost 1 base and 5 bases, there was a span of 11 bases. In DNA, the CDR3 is TGCGCCAGCAGCCAAGGAGCGATTGTTACCGGGGAGCTGTTTTTT. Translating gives CASSQGAIVTGELFF.

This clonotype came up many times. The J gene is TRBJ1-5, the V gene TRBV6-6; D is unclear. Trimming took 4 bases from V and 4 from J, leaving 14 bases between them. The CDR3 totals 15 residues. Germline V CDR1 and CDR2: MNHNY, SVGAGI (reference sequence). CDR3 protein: CASSSTGRLNQPQHF. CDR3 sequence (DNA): TGTGCCAGCAGTTCCACCGGACGGTTAAATCAGCCCCAGCATTTT.

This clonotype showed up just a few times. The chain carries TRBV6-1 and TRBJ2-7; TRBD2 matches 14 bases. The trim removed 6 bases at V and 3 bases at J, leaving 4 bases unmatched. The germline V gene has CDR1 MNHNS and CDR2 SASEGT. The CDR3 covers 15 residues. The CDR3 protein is CASRVGLAGVYEQYF. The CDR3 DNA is TGTGCCAGCAGGGTGGGACTAGCGGGAGTCTACGAGCAGTACTTC.

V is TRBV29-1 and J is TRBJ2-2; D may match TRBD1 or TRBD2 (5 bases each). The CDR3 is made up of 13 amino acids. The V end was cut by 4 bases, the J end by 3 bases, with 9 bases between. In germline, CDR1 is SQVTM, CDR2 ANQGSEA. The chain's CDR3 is CSVVWGYTGELFF. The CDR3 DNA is TGCAGCGTTGTTTGGGGGTACACCGGGGAGCTGTTTTTT.

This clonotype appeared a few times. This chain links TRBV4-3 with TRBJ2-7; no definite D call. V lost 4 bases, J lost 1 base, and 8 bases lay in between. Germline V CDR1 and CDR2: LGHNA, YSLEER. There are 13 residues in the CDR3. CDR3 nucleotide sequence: TGCGCCAGCAGCCTCAGTGAATCCTACGAGCAGTACTTC. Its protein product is CASSLSESYEQYF.